These 7 T cell receptor beta chains share one sample of origin, sequenced in a study of Graves' ophthalmopathy and Graves' hyperthyroidism. Using RNA transcripts, the TCR beta CDR3 regions were amplified. An initial RT-PCR round employing HTBI primers preceded a second-round multiplex PCR. TCRdb called the multiplex PCR reads again in MiXCR, with one record for every CDR3 protein. The table lists some 390,000 distinct CDR3 sequences, approximately 20% of them singletons. The material sequenced was peripheral blood. These receptors were taken from a woman aged 18-29 years with Graves' ophthalmopathy.

This chain uses TRBV6-2 or TRBV6-3 with TRBJ1-6, with D maybe TRBD1 (5 bases). The germline V gene encodes CDR1 MNHEY and CDR2 SVGEGT. V lost 2 bases and J 7 bases, leaving 15 bases between the germline ends. The CDR3 runs to 16 residues. The CDR3 protein is CASSYGRPRGNSPLHF. The CDR3 DNA reads TGTGCCAGCAGTTACGGGAGGCCGCGGGGGAATTCACCCCTCCACTTT.

The V and J genes are TRBV28 and TRBJ2-7, with TRBD1 as a possible D gene (6 bases). Germline CDR1 reads MDHEN; CDR2 reads SYDVKM. The length of the CDR3 is 14 residues. V lost 5 bases and J 0 bases, leaving 11 bases between the germline ends. The CDR3 spells CASSAGQSSYEQYF. In DNA, the CDR3 is TGTGCCAGCAGTGCCGGACAGAGCTCCTACGAGCAGTACTTC.

The gene calls are TRBV6-1 and TRBJ1-1, with D perhaps TRBD1 (5 bases). Germline V gene data show CDR1 as MNHNS and CDR2 as SASEGT. The CDR3 extends over 12 amino acids. V shed 4 bases and J shed 6 bases, with 9 bases lying between them. The CDR3 spells CASSAKTAEAFF. The CDR3 coding sequence is TGTGCCAGCAGTGCAAAGACAGCTGAAGCTTTCTTT.

This clonotype occurred many times. The junction departs from germline at one end; a sequencing error may be responsible. The J gene is TRBJ1-1, the V gene TRBV6-2 or TRBV6-3; 10 nucleotides match TRBD1. This CDR3 region has 14 residues. Germline CDR1 reads MNHEY; CDR2 reads SVGEGT. The CDR3: CASSPRQGAIETFF. In nucleotides, the CDR3 is TGTGCCAGCAGTCCGAGACAGGGGGCGATTGAAACTTTCTTT.

In this sample, this clonotype turned up many times. The chain combines TRBV20-1 with TRBJ2-5, with D perhaps assigned TRBD1 or TRBD2 (5 bases each). V was clipped by 0 bases and J by 5 bases, with 13 bases between them. Germline CDR1 DFQATT, CDR2 SNEGSKA (reference sequence). The CDR3 runs to 14 residues. CDR3 protein: CSARETRGWETQYF. For the CDR3, the DNA is TGCAGTGCTAGAGAAACTAGGGGATGGGAGACCCAGTACTTC.

This clonotype was counted at least ten times. The V gene is TRBV28, the J gene TRBJ1-6, with 7 nucleotides matching TRBD1. The germline gives CDR1 MDHEN, CDR2 SYDVKM. This CDR3 is 14 amino acids long. After removal of 6 bases from V and 7 bases from J, the junction contained 6 bases not matched to a gene. The CDR3 DNA sequence: TGTGCCAGCAGAGAAGACAGGGAAAATTCACCCCTCCACTTT. Amino acids: CASREDRENSPLHF. Using reference TRBV28 and TRBJ1-6 for the parts outside the CDR3, the full variable domain is DVKVTQSSRYLVKRTGEKVFLECVQDMDHENMFWYRQDPGLGLRLIYFSYDVKMKEKGDIPEGYSVSREKKERFSLILESASTNQTSMYLCASREDRENSPLHFGNGTRLTVT.

This clonotype was picked up many times. This chain links TRBV6-1 with TRBJ1-1; D gene uncertain. From germline, CDR1 is MNHNS and CDR2 SASEGT. The ends were cut back, 7 bases at V and 6 bases at J, with 21 bases in the middle. The CDR3 runs 15 residues. The CDR3 loop is CASTPRSGLKAEAFF. The CDR3 bases are TGTGCCAGCACCCCGCGGAGTGGTTTGAAGGCTGAAGCTTTCTTT.